Presented here are 10 T cell receptor beta chains from one specimen sequenced in a study of T cell repertoires in cytomegalovirus infection. TCRdb independently ran MiXCR on the reads; one entry per CDR3 protein. The data contain about 20,000 distinct CDR3 sequences, around two fifths of them singletons. Their cognate antigens are unknown. This specimen was CD8+ T cells from cultured PBMCs, taken from culture after CMV antigen stimulation. All receptors come from a human donor in good health (CMV status not recorded). Some clones in this sample may be carry-over from other donors' samples.

This clonotype has ten or more counts. The rearrangement links TRBV28 to TRBJ1-1; D uncertain. Germline CDR1 is MDHEN and CDR2 is SYDVKM. V was shortened by 4 bases and J by 8 bases, with 17 bases between the two germline ends. CDR3 length: 14 residues. CDR3 DNA: TGTGCCAGCAGTTCAGACATTGGAGGGATGGAAGCTTTCTTT. Amino acid sequence: CASSSDIGGMEAFF.

This clonotype was recorded at least ten times. This chain links TRBV7-2 with TRBJ1-5; D not certain. This CDR3 is 17 amino acids long. V lost 3 bases to trimming and J lost 0 bases, with 15 bases between them. Germline CDR1 SGHTA, CDR2 FQGNSA. CDR3 protein: CASSLVGTAPSNQPQHF. CDR3 DNA sequence: TGTGCCAGCAGCTTGGTTGGCACTGCCCCTAGCAATCAGCCCCAGCATTTT. Supplemented by reference TRBV7-2 and TRBJ1-5, the full variable domain reads GAGVSQSPSNKVTEKGKDVELRCDPISGHTALYWYRQSLGQGLEFLIYFQGNSAPDKSGLPSDRFSAERTGGSVSTLTIQRTQQEDSAVYLCASSLVGTAPSNQPQHFGDGTRLSIL.

The chain combines TRBV12-3 or TRBV12-4 with TRBJ1-5; D is unresolved. The CDR3 is 13 amino acids. V gave up 1 base and J gave up 4 bases, with 5 bases separating them. The CDR3 region has the DNA TGTGCCAGCAGTTTAGACGGAAATCAGCCCCAGCATTTT. Translated, it gives CASSLDGNQPQHF.

This clonotype was seen a few times. This chain joins TRBV6-4 and TRBJ2-3; D possibly corresponds to TRBD1 (6 bases). Germline assignment: CDR1 MRHNA and CDR2 SNTAGT. CDR3 length: 14 amino acids. The V and J ends lost 3 bases and 1 base respectively, with 8 bases between them. This CDR3 reads CASSEEGGTDTQYF. The CDR3 region has the DNA TGTGCCAGCAGTGAAGAGGGGGGCACAGATACGCAGTATTTT.

In this sample, this clonotype turned up a few times. The genes are TRBV7-2 and TRBJ2-4; possible D gene TRBD1, 6 bases. Germline V CDR1 and CDR2: SGHTA, FQGNSA. The CDR3 has 17 amino acids. Trimming left V 1 base short and J 0 bases short, with 13 bases between. CDR3 in DNA: TGTGCCAGCAGCTTAGTAACCACAGGGCTAGCCAAAAACATTCAGTACTTC. The encoded protein is CASSLVTTGLAKNIQYF.

This clonotype came up a few times. The chain links TRBV5-1 to TRBJ2-7, with D possibly called TRBD1 or TRBD2 (5 bases each). Per germline, CDR1 SGHRS and CDR2 YFSETQ. Deletions cut 0 bases from V and 5 bases from J, with 18 bases between. The CDR3 totals 16 residues. CDR3 protein: CASSLDGGLARDEQYF. The CDR3 DNA is TGCGCCAGCAGCTTGGATGGCGGCCTAGCCAGGGACGAGCAGTACTTC.

The V call is TRBV7-6, the J call TRBJ1-5; 7 bases align to TRBD1. Germline loops: CDR1 SGHVS, CDR2 FNYEAQ. The CDR3 is 13 amino acids. J was trimmed by 5 bases and V by 3 bases; bases with no gene match: 1. CDR3: CASSFTGDQPQHF. In nucleotides, the CDR3 is TGTGCCAGCAGCTTCACAGGGGATCAGCCCCAGCATTTT.

This clonotype was recorded only once. This chain connects TRBV19 to TRBJ1-2, with D possibly being TRBD1 (6 bases). V gave up 4 bases and J gave up 8 bases, with 17 bases separating them. CDR1 is LNHDA, CDR2 SQIVND, per germline (reference sequence). The CDR3 extends over 14 amino acids. The CDR3 is CASSTLGGAGGYTF. The CDR3 coding sequence is TGTGCCAGTAGTACCCTGGGGGGGGCCGGCGGCTACACCTTC.

CDR3: CASSPTYSGGTEAFF. The CDR3 nucleotides are TGTGCCAGCAGCCCTACTTACTCAGGAGGCACTGAAGCTTTCTTT. The chain employs TRBV7-2 and TRBJ1-1; D is unresolved. Trimming stripped 5 bases from V and 4 bases from J, with 17 bases between. The CDR3 covers 15 residues. Germline V gene sequence: CDR1 SGHTA, CDR2 FQGNSA.

V usage is TRBV6-2 or TRBV6-3 and J usage is TRBJ1-1; D call uncertain. The CDR3 has 16 residues. The germline V gene has CDR1 MNHEY and CDR2 SVGEGT. V lost 7 bases and J lost 6, with 24 bases in between. The CDR3 region has the DNA TGTGCCAGCATCCATCCGGCCCGCGGCAGGTTCCCTGAAGCTTTCTTT. It encodes CASIHPARGRFPEAFF.